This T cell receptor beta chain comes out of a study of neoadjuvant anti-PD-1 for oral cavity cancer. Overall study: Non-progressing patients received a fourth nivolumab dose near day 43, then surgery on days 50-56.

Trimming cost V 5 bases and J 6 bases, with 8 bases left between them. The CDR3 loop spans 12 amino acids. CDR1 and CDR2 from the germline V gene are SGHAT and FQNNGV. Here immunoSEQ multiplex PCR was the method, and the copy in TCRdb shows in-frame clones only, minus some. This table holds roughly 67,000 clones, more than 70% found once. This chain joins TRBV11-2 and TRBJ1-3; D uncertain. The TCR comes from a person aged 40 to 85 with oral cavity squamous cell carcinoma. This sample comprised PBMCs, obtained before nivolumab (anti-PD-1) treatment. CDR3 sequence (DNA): TGTGCCAGCAGCCGTCCGTTAAACACCATATATTTT. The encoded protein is CASSRPLNTIYF.